This T cell receptor beta chain derives from a study of T cell responses to AZD1222 COVID-19 vaccine. The CDR3 is made up of 16 amino acids. Germline CDR1 SGHTA, CDR2 FQGNSA. Trimming removed 3 bases at V and 7 bases at J, with 21 bases between. As to this clone: Its antigen is as yet unknown.

Study-level findings and limits: Unmutated regions of variants are reportedly targeted by nearly half of spike-specific TCRs.

Using immunoSEQ multiplex PCR, the repertoire was profiled, and TCRdb retains in-frame clones only, with some absent. The top ten hold around 3% of the sample, which has over 150,000 clones, about 88% seen once. The chain links TRBV7-2 to TRBJ1-1; perhaps TRBD1 as D (6 bases). This sequence was found in an adult in good health. The specimen comprised peripheral blood, sampled on day 0 of AZD1222 vaccination. This chain's CDR3 is CASSFTPTGQNLEAFF. CDR3 coding DNA: TGTGCCAGCAGCTTTACCCCCACAGGACAGAACCTTGAAGCTTTCTTT.